What follows describes a single T cell receptor beta chain. This entry comes from a study of PD-1 and CTLA-4 blockade in melanoma. Trimming shortened V by 5 bases and J by 4 bases, and 18 bases separated the two germline ends. This CDR3 is built from 15 residues. In germline, CDR1 is MNHEY, CDR2 SMNVEV (reference sequence). Generated by immunoSEQ multiplex PCR, the TCRdb table keeps only in-frame clones and is missing some. This table holds about 28,000 clones, around 93% found once. The V and J genes are TRBV27 and TRBJ2-7, with D tentatively TRBD2 (7 bases). This TCR was sampled from a human donor with melanoma. This sample comprised CD8+ T cells from peripheral blood, obtained from a patient given anti-PD-1 treatment. CDR3 nucleotides: TGTGCCAGCAGTCGCCCTATGGGGGGGCGATACGAGCAGTACTTC. It encodes CASSRPMGGRYEQYF.